These T cell receptor beta chains were read from a single sample in a study of cytomegalovirus exposure and HLA in healthy donors. The method was immunoSEQ multiplex PCR; TCRdb's version includes in-frame clones alone and lacks a portion of them. In total, the table holds tens of thousands of clones. Sequenced input: PBMCs. These receptors all stem from a woman in her forties or fifties in good health and CMV-seropositive. Each CDR3 is given with its conserved first and last residue. A D gene is named only where the DNA matches it firmly. Clone size is shown for a subset of rows, as once, few, many or a class of expanded clone.

.,TRBV12-5,.,TRBJ2-3,CASGPPDFTDTQYF,TGTGCTAGTGGCCCCCCGGACTTCACAGATACGCAGTATTTT
.,TRBV19,TRBD1,TRBJ2-7,CASSRGDREPYEQYF,TGTGCCAGTAGTCGGGGGGACAGGGAGCCTTACGAGCAGTACTTC
.,TRBV9,.,TRBJ2-2,CASSASTRVTGELFF,TGTGCCAGCAGCGCATCTACCAGGGTAACCGGGGAGCTGTTTTTT
.,TRBV7-2,.,TRBJ1-2,CASSLVGEDYGYTF,TGTGCCAGCAGCTTAGTCGGGGAGGACTATGGCTACACCTTC
.,TRBV5-1,.,TRBJ1-5,CASSLGDSQGPQHF,TGCGCCAGCAGCTTGGGGGATAGCCAGGGGCCCCAGCATTTT
.,TRBV2,.,TRBJ1-5,CASSEYRVRNQPQHF,TGTGCCAGCAGTGAATACAGGGTTCGCAATCAGCCCCAGCATTTT
.,TRBV5-1,.,TRBJ2-1,CASHLGDGSYNEQFF,TGCGCCAGCCATTTGGGAGATGGCTCCTACAATGAGCAGTTCTTC
.,TRBV28,TRBD1,TRBJ2-7,CASSLGTAYEQYF,TGTGCCAGCAGTTTAGGGACAGCTTACGAGCAGTACTTC
.,TRBV7-2,.,TRBJ2-3,CASSRQTGNTDTQYF,TGTGCCAGCAGCCGACAGACTGGAAACACAGATACGCAGTATTTT
.,TRBV5-1,TRBD2,TRBJ2-1,CASSLRAYSGGLNEQFF,TGCGCCAGCAGCTTGCGGGCCTATAGCGGGGGGTTAAATGAGCAGTTCTTC
.,TRBV19,TRBD1,TRBJ2-3,CASSRRWDRVPDTQYF,TGTGCCAGTAGTAGACGCTGGGACAGGGTGCCAGATACGCAGTATTTT
.,TRBV5-1,TRBD1,TRBJ1-2,CASSLEGQGDYGYTF,TGCGCCAGCAGCTTGGAGGGACAGGGAGACTATGGCTACACCTTC
medium-sized,TRBV5-4,.,TRBJ1-5,CASSLGPGRPQSNQPQHF,TGTGCCAGCAGCCTGGGCCCAGGGAGGCCCCAAAGCAATCAGCCCCAGCATTTT
.,TRBV29-1,TRBD1,TRBJ1-3,CSVSGQGGGNTIYF,TGCAGCGTTTCGGGACAGGGAGGTGGAAACACCATATATTTT
.,TRBV6-5,.,TRBJ2-1,CASSYSSGGAYNEQFF,TGTGCCAGCAGTTACTCGTCTGGGGGCGCCTACAATGAGCAGTTCTTC
.,TRBV18,.,TRBJ2-1,CASSPTAGNYNEQFF,TGTGCCAGCTCACCGACGGCAGGGAACTACAATGAGCAGTTCTTC
.,TRBV7-9,TRBD2,TRBJ2-7,CASSLGTSGRNLLTYEQYF,TGTGCCAGCAGCTTAGGGACTAGCGGGAGGAACCTATTAACCTACGAGCAGTACTTC
.,TRBV7-2,.,TRBJ2-3,CASSLERRGYSTDTQYF,TGTGCCAGCAGCTTAGAGCGGCGGGGATATTCCACAGATACGCAGTATTTT
.,TRBV7-7,.,TRBJ2-3,CASSLGLGGTDTQYF,TGTGCCAGCAGCTTAGGACTAGGTGGCACAGATACGCAGTATTTT
.,TRBV15,TRBD2,TRBJ2-1,CATSRDRPLQGGGYNEQFF,TGTGCCACCAGCAGAGACCGTCCTCTTCAGGGCGGGGGGTACAATGAGCAGTTCTTC
medium-sized,TRBV10-3,.,TRBJ2-7,CAISESNKAYEQYF,TGTGCCATCAGTGAGTCGAACAAAGCCTACGAGCAGTACTTC
.,TRBV5-1,.,TRBJ2-7,CASSLQRRSEEQYF,TGCGCCAGCAGCTTGCAGCGTAGGTCGGAAGAGCAGTACTTC
.,TRBV4-2,.,TRBJ1-4,CASSQPGGGPNEKLFF,TGTGCCAGCAGCCAACCCGGGGGGGGCCCTAATGAAAAACTGTTTTTT
.,TRBV18,TRBD1,TRBJ1-4,CASSLDRGNEKLFF,TGTGCCAGCTCACTCGACAGGGGAAATGAAAAACTGTTTTTT
.,TRBV6-5,.,TRBJ2-7,CASSYTAQGSYEQYF,TGTGCCAGCAGTTACACAGCGCAGGGGAGCTACGAGCAGTACTTC
.,TRBV18,TRBD1,TRBJ2-5,CASSPQQGAETQYF,TGTGCCAGCTCACCACAACAGGGGGCCGAGACCCAGTACTTC
.,TRBV7-7,TRBD2,TRBJ2-3,CASSPTAGGDTQYF,TGTGCCAGCAGCCCGACAGCCGGGGGGGATACGCAGTATTTT
.,TRBV5-1,.,TRBJ2-7,CASSTYTGSSYEQYF,TGCGCCAGCAGCACGTATACAGGGAGCTCCTACGAGCAGTACTTC
.,TRBV6-6,.,TRBJ1-1,CASSSPGNTEAFF,TGTGCCAGCAGTTCCCCAGGGAACACTGAAGCTTTCTTT
.,TRBV5-1,.,TRBJ2-5,CASSLAVSETQYF,TGCGCCAGCAGCTTGGCAGTTTCAGAGACCCAGTACTTC
.,TRBV5-4,TRBD2,TRBJ2-5,CASSSGLAGETQYF,TGTGCCAGCAGCTCGGGACTAGCGGGAGAGACCCAGTACTTC
.,TRBV18,.,TRBJ1-5,CASSPPSGYNQPQHF,TGTGCCAGCTCACCACCGAGCGGGTACAATCAGCCCCAGCATTTT
.,TRBV21-1,.,TRBJ2-7,CASSKGHCEQYF,TGTGCCAGCAGCAAAGGACATTGTGAGCAGTACTTC